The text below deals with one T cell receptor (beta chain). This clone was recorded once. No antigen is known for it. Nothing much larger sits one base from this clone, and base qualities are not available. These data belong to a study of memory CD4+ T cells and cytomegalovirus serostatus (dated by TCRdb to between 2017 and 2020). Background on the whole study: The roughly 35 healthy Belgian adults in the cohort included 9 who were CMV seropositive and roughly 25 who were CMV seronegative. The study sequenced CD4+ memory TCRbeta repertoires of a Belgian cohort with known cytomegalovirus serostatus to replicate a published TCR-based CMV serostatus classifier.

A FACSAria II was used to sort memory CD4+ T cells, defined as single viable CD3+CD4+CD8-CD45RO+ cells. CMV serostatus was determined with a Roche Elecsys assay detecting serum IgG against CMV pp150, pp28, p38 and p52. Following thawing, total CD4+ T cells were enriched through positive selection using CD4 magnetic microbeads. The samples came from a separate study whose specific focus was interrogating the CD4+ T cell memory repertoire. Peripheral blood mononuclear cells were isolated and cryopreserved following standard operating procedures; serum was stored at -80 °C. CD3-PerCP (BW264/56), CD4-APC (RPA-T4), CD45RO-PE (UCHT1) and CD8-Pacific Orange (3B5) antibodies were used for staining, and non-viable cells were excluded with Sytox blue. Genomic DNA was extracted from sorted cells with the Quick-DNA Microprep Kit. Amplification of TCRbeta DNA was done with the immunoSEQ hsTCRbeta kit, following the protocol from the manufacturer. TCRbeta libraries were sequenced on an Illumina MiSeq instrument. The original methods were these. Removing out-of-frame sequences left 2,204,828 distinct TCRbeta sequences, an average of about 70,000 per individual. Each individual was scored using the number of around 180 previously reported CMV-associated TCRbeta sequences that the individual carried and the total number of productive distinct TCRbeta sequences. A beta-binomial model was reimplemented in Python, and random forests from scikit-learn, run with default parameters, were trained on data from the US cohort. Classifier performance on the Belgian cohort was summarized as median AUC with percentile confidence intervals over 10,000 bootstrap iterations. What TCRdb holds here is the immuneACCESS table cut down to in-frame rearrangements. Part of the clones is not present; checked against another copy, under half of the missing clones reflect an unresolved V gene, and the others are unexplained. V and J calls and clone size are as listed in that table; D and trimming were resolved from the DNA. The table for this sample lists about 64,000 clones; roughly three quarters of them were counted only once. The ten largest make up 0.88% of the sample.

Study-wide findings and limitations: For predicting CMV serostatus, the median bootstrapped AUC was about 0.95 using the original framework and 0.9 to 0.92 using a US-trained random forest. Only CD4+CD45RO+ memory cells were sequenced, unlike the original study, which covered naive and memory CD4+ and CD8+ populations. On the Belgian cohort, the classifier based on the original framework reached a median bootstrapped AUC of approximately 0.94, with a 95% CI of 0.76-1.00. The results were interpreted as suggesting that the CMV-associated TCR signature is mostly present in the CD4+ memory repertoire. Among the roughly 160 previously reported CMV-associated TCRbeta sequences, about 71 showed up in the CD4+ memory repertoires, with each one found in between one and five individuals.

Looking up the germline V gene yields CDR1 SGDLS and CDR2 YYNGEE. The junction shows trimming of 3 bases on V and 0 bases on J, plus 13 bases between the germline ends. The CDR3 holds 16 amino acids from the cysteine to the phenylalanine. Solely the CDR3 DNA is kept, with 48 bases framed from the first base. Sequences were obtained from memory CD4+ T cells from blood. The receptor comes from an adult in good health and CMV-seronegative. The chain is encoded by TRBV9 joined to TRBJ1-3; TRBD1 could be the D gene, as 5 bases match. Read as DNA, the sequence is TGTGCCAGCAGCGCGGGGCTCCTGCTCTCTGGAAACACCATATATTTT. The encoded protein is CASSAGLLLSGNTIYF.